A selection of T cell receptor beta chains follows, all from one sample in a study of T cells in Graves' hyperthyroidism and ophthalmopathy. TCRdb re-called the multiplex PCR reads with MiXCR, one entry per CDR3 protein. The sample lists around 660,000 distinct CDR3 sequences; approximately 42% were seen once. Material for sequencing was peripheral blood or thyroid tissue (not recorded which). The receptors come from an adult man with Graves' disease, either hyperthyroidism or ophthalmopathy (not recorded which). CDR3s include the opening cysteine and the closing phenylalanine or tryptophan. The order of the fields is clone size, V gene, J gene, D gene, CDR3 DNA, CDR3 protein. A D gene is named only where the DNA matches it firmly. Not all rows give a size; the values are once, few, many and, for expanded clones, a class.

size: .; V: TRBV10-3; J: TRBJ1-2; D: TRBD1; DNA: TGTGCCACGAAGTATGGGGGACAGAGCTATGGCTACACCTTC; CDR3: CATKYGGQSYGYTF
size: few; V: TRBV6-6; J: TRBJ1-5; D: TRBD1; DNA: TGTGCCAGCAGTTACGGGACAGGGACCAGCAATCAGCCCCAGCATTTT; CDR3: CASSYGTGTSNQPQHF
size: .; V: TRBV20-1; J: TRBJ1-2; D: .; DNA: TGCAGTGCTAGTTTTACAGAGAAGAATTATGGCTACACCTTC; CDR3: CSASFTEKNYGYTF
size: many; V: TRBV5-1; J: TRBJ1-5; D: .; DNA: TGTGCCAGCAGCTTAGGGGGGGCGCATCAGCCCCAGCATTTT; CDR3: CASSLGGAHQPQHF
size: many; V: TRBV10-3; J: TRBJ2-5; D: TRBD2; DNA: TGTGCCATCAGTGAGTCCAGACTAGCGGGGGGACGAGAGACCCAGTACTTC; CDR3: CAISESRLAGGRETQYF
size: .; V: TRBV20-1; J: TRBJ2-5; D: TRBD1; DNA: TGCAGTGCTTGGACAGGGCACCAAGAGACCCAGTACTTC; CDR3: CSAWTGHQETQYF
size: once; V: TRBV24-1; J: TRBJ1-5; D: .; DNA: TGTGCCAGCAGTGACCCACCGGGACAGCCCCAGCATTTT; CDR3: CASSDPPGQPQHF
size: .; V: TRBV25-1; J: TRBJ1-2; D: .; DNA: TGTGCTAGCCGGACCGATAATGGCTACACCTTC; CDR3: CASRTDNGYTF
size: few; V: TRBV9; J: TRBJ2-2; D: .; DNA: TGTGCCAGCAGCGGACAGGGGGAGCTGTTTTTT; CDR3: CASSGQGELFF
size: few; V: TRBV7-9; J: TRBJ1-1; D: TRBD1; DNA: TGTGCCAGCAGCAGGGGACAGCCCATGAACACTGAAGCTTTCTTT; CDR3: CASSRGQPMNTEAFF
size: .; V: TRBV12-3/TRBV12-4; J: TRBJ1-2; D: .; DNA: TGTGCCAGCAGTTTAGACGGCGGAGGCTATGGCTACACCTTC; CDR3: CASSLDGGGYGYTF
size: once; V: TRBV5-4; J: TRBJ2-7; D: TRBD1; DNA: TGTGCCAGCAGCTCGACCGGGACAGGGGGTTCTGGCGAGCAGTACTTC; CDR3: CASSSTGTGGSGEQYF
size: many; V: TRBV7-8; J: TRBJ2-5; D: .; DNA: TGTGCCAGCAGCTTATCACGAGGAGAGACCCAGTACTTC; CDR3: CASSLSRGETQYF
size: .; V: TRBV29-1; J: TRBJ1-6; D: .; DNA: TGCAGCGTTGATATGGTCACAATGGGATCACCCCTCCACTTT; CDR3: CSVDMVTMGSPLHF
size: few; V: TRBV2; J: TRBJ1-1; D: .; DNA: TGTGCCAGCAGAGCCAGGGAAGGGGACACTGAAGCTTTCTTT; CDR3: CASRAREGDTEAFF
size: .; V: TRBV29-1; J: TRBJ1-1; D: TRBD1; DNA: TGCAGCGTTCGAGGGACAGGCATGAACACTGAAGCTTTCTTT; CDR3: CSVRGTGMNTEAFF
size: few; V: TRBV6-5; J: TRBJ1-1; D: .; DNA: TGTGCCAGCAGGAACCTAATACGGGACACTGAAGCTTTCTTT; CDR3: CASRNLIRDTEAFF
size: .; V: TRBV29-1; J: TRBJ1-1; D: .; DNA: TGCAGCGTTAGATCCAGGTTAACCATGAACACTGAAGCTTTCTTT; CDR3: CSVRSRLTMNTEAFF
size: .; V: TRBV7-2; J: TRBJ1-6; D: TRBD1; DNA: TGTGCCAGCAGGTGGGGGGGGACAGGACAGTCACCCCTCCACTTT; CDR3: CASRWGGTGQSPLHF
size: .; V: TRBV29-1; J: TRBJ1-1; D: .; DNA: TGCAGCTTAGTCGGTCAGCTCAACACTGAAGCTTTCTTT; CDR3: CSLVGQLNTEAFF
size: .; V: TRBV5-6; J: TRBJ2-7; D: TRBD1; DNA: TGTGCCAGCAGCAACCGGGACAGGGGCGCCACTGCGGGGCAGTACTTC; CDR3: CASSNRDRGATAGQYF
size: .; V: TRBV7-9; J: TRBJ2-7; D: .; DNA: TGTGCCAGCAGCCAACTGCAGCCGGGACGGACTTTGGAGCAGTACTTC; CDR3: CASSQLQPGRTLEQYF
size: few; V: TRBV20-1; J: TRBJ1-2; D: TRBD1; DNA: TGCAGTGCTAGAGAGAGGCTCAGGGGGAACTATGGCTACACCTTC; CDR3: CSARERLRGNYGYTF
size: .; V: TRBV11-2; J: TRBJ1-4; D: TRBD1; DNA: TGTGCCAGCACCCGGACAGGGGGTGACACTGAACTGTTTTTT; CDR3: CASTRTGGDTELFF
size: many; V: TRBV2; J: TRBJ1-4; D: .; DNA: TGTGCCAGCAGTGAAGGTCCGGGGTTGGGTGAAAAACTGTTTTTT; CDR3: CASSEGPGLGEKLFF
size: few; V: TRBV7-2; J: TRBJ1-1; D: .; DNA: TGTGCCAGCAGCTTAGTCCGGGGGGCTGAAGCTTTCTTT; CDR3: CASSLVRGAEAFF
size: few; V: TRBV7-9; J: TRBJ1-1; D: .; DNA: TGTGCCAGCAGCTTACAACAGGGTATGAGCACTGAAGCTTTCTTT; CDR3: CASSLQQGMSTEAFF
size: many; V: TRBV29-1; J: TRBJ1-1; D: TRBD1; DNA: TGCAGCTACGGGACAGGGCAGAACACTGAAGCTTTCTTT; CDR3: CSYGTGQNTEAFF
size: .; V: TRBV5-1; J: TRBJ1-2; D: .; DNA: TGCGCCAGCAGCGCCTACTTAGATTCTAACTATGGCTACACCTTC; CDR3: CASSAYLDSNYGYTF
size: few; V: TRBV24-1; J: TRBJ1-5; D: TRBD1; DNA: TGTGCCACCTATCGCCCGACAGGGCGGTTGCGCAATCAGCCCCAGCATTTT; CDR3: CATYRPTGRLRNQPQHF
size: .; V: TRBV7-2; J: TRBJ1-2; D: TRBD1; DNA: TGTGCCAGCAGCTTGCCAGGGGGCGCGATCTATGGCTACACCTTC; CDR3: CASSLPGGAIYGYTF
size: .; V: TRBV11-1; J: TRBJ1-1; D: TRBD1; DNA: TGTGCCAGCAGCTTGACGCCCCAGGGGGTAAACACTGAAGCTTTCTTT; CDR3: CASSLTPQGVNTEAFF
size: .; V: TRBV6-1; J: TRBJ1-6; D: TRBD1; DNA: TGTGCCAGCAGTAAAGGACAGGGGTCTAATTCACCCCTCCACTTT; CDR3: CASSKGQGSNSPLHF
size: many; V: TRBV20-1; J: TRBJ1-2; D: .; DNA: TGCAGTGCTAGAGAGGAGACAGCGCAGACCCTCTATGGCTACACCTTC; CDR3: CSAREETAQTLYGYTF
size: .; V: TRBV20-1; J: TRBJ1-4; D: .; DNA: TGCAGTGCTTTTGGCTCTGTGACCCTAAATGAAAAACTGTTTTTT; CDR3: CSAFGSVTLNEKLFF
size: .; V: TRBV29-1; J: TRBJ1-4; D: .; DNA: TGCAGCGGGAGGGGAGCTAATGAAAAACTGTTTTTT; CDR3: CSGRGANEKLFF
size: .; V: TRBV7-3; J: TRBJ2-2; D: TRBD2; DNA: TGTGCCAGCAGTTTGACTAGCGGGTCCGCCCCGCCCACCGGGGAGCTGTTTTTT; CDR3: CASSLTSGSAPPTGELFF
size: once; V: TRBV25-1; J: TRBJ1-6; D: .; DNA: TGTGCCAGCAGTGAATATCTTGGTGGGCCTGTAGGTTCACCCCTCCACTTT; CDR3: CASSEYLGGPVGSPLHF
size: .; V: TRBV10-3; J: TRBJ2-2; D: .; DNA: TGTGCCACCAGTGAGGGACTCGGACAGCAGGCGAACACCGGGGAGCTGTTTTTT; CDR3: CATSEGLGQQANTGELFF
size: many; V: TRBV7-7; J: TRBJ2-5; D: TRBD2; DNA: TGTGCTAGCAGCTTAGGGGAGGGTTTACGACGCGAGACCCAGTACTTC; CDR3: CASSLGEGLRRETQYF
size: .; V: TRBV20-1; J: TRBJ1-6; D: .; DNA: TGCAGTGCTTCCCAGGGGTGGGCGAATTCACCCCTCCACTTT; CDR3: CSASQGWANSPLHF
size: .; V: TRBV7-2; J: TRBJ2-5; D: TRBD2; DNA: TGTGATGAGCGGGGGTGGGTGAGCGGAGAGACCCAGTACTTC; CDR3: CDERGWVSGETQYF
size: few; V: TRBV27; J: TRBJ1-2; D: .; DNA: TGTGCCAGCAGTTACGGCTCCAGGGTGAACTATGGCTACACCTTC; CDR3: CASSYGSRVNYGYTF
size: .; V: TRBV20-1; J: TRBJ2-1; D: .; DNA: TGCAGTGCTAGAGATGTGGGTAATGAGCAGTTCTTC; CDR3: CSARDVGNEQFF
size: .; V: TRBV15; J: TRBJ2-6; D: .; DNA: TGTGCCACCAGCAGAGACGAACCGGGGAGGACCGGGGCCAACGTCCTGACTTTC; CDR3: CATSRDEPGRTGANVLTF
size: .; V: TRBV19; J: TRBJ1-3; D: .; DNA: TGTGCCAGCAGTACCGGGACACAGAGCTCTGGAAGCACCATATATTTT; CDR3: CASSTGTQSSGSTIYF
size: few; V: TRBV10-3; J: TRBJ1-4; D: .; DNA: TGTGCCATCAGTGAGGGCCAAACTAATGAAAAACTGTTTTTT; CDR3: CAISEGQTNEKLFF
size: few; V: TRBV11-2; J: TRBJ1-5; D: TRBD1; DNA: TGTGCCAGCAGCCGAAACAGGGGTCAGCCCCAGCATTTT; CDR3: CASSRNRGQPQHF
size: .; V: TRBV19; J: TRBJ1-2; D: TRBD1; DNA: TGTGCCAGTAGTATAGCGGGACAGAGTAACTATGGCTACACCTTC; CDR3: CASSIAGQSNYGYTF
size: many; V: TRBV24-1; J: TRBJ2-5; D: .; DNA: TGTGCCACCAGTGACCAAACAGGGTTCCAAGAGACCCAGTACTTC; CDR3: CATSDQTGFQETQYF
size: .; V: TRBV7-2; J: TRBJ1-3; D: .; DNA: TGTGCCAGCAGCTTAGGGGGTGGGGGCTCTGGAAACACCATATATTTT; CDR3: CASSLGGGGSGNTIYF
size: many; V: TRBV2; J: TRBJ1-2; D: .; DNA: TGTGCCAGTTCAGAAGGAACAGGGTCCACGTATGGCTACACCTTC; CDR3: CASSEGTGSTYGYTF
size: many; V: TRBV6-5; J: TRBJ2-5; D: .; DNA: TGTGCCAGCAGGAGGACGGAGACCCAGTACTTC; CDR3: CASRRTETQYF
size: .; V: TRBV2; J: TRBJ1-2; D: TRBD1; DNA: TGTGCCAGCAGACCTTGGACAGGGAGCTATGGCTACACCTTC; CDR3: CASRPWTGSYGYTF
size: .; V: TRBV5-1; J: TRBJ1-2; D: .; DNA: TGCGCCAGCAGCTTGGCCATCCTAGGGGATCAGGATGGCTACACCTTC; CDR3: CASSLAILGDQDGYTF
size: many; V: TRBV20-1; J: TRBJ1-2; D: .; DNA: TGCAGTGCTAGAGAACGAGGGTATCATGGCTACACCTTC; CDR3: CSARERGYHGYTF
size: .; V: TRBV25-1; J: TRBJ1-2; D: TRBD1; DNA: TGTGCCAGCAGTTCCCCGACACAGGGGTCTTACTATGGCTACACCTTC; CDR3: CASSSPTQGSYYGYTF